This is a list of T cell receptor beta chains from one sample in a study of response to subunit inactivated influenza vaccine. MiXCR was run by TCRdb on the RT-PCR reads, yielding one entry per CDR3 protein. There are approximately 200,000 distinct CDR3 sequences in the sample; around 14% occur only once, and roughly 25% lies in the top ten. The sample was CD8+ T cells sorted from PBMCs, taken 5 days after vaccination. The receptors derive from a man in his forties or fifties who received an inactivated influenza vaccine. Each CDR3 is given with its conserved first and last residue. The order of the fields is D gene, V gene, clone size, J gene, CDR3 protein, CDR3 DNA. A D gene is named only where the DNA matches it firmly. The listing skips clone size in some rows; elsewhere it reads once, few, many or a size class.

TRBD1	TRBV27	-	TRBJ1-1	CASSAGTGGYTEAFF	TGTGCCAGCAGTGCCGGGACAGGGGGCTACACTGAAGCTTTCTTT
-	TRBV28	many	TRBJ2-4	CASRTGFGRNIQYF	TGTGCCAGCAGAACAGGGTTTGGAAGAAACATTCAGTACTTC
-	TRBV7-9	-	TRBJ1-4	CASSPNDGTNNEKLFF	TGTGCCAGCAGCCCGAACGACGGGACAAATAATGAAAAACTGTTTTTT
TRBD2	TRBV4-3	many	TRBJ2-5	CASSQELTSGGLGTQYF	TGCGCCAGCAGCCAAGAACTAACTAGCGGGGGTTTAGGGACCCAGTACTTC
TRBD2	TRBV6-1	few	TRBJ2-2	CASSPAGGRGELFF	TGTGCCAGCAGCCCAGCGGGAGGGCGAGGGGAGCTGTTTTTT
-	TRBV7-9	few	TRBJ2-6	CASRGIGVRSGANVLTF	TGTGCCAGCAGGGGCATCGGGGTGAGGTCTGGGGCCAACGTCCTGACTTTC
TRBD1	TRBV7-9	-	TRBJ2-3	CASSTGQGYRTDTQYF	TGTGCCAGCAGCACCGGACAGGGCTACCGCACAGATACGCAGTATTTT
-	TRBV28	many	TRBJ2-1	CASSLFASLPEQFF	TGTGCCAGCAGTTTATTTGCCAGCTTGCCGGAGCAGTTCTTC
-	TRBV29-1	-	TRBJ2-7	CSVEVGAYEQYF	TGCAGCGTTGAAGTCGGGGCCTACGAGCAGTACTTC
TRBD1	TRBV6-5	-	TRBJ2-2	CASSSRAGQGSGELFF	TGTGCCAGCAGTTCACGGGCGGGACAGGGCAGCGGGGAGCTGTTTTTT
-	TRBV12-3/TRBV12-4	-	TRBJ1-5	CASNRDNQPQHF	TGTGCCAGCAACAGGGACAATCAGCCCCAGCATTTT
TRBD1	TRBV16	few	TRBJ2-5	CASSQRGQEETQYF	TGTGCCAGCAGCCAACGTGGACAGGAGGAGACCCAGTACTTC
-	TRBV4-2	-	TRBJ2-7	CASSQENTQFYEQYF	TGTGCCAGCAGCCAAGAGAATACACAGTTCTACGAGCAGTACTTC
-	TRBV28	-	TRBJ2-2	CASSSYLTGTAGELFF	TGTGCCAGCAGTTCCTATTTGACAGGGACTGCCGGGGAGCTGTTTTTT
-	TRBV14	-	TRBJ1-6	CASSQDWGNYNSPLHF	TGTGCCAGCAGCCAAGATTGGGGGAACTATAATTCACCCCTCCACTTT
-	TRBV5-1	few	TRBJ2-3	CASSLQLAGGGTDTQYF	TGCGCCAGCAGCTTGCAGCTGGCCGGGGGAGGCACAGATACGCAGTATTTT
-	TRBV5-1	many	TRBJ2-3	CASQQSGSTDTQYF	TGCGCCAGCCAACAATCAGGGAGCACAGATACGCAGTATTTT
TRBD2	TRBV29-1	-	TRBJ2-1	CSVESLLAGGRNEQFF	TGCAGCGTTGAGAGCTTACTAGCGGGAGGACGGAATGAGCAGTTCTTC
-	TRBV20-1	few	TRBJ2-5	CSGGPGEQETQYF	TGCAGTGGGGGACCAGGGGAGCAAGAGACCCAGTACTTC
-	TRBV11-1	-	TRBJ2-1	CASSFTGYEQFF	TGTGCCAGCAGCTTCACAGGCTATGAGCAGTTCTTC
-	TRBV6-1	-	TRBJ2-2	CASSERRGPGELFF	TGTGCCAGCAGTGAACGGAGGGGACCCGGGGAGCTGTTTTTT
TRBD2	TRBV15	many	TRBJ2-7	CATSRDGTSGSLDEQYF	TGTGCCACCAGCAGAGATGGGACTAGCGGGAGTCTCGACGAGCAGTACTTC
-	TRBV7-8	many	TRBJ2-7	CASSLVQGGAYEQYF	TGTGCCAGCAGCTTAGTTCAGGGTGGTGCCTACGAGCAGTACTTC
TRBD1	TRBV27	few	TRBJ1-2	CASSLLTGTGPYGYTF	TGTGCCAGCAGTTTATTAACCGGGACAGGGCCCTATGGCTACACCTTC
TRBD1	TRBV12-3/TRBV12-4	few	TRBJ2-5	CASSFGDRAVRETQYF	TGTGCCAGCAGTTTTGGAGACAGGGCTGTAAGAGAGACCCAGTACTTC
-	TRBV20-1	once	TRBJ2-7	CSARVGGMGERYF	TGCAGTGCTAGAGTTGGAGGTATGGGGGAGCGGTACTTC
-	TRBV29-1	once	TRBJ1-1	CSALTGLGTEAFF	TGCAGCGCCTTAACAGGGTTAGGTACTGAAGCTTTCTTT
-	TRBV7-2	-	TRBJ2-2	CASSLWGLRTGELFF	TGTGCCAGCAGCTTGTGGGGGTTACGCACCGGGGAGCTGTTTTTT